This TCR beta chain was sequenced in a study of CD8+CD57+ T cells in acquired aplastic anemia. Germline-derived CDR1 and CDR2 are SGHVT and SQSDAQ. The CDR3 runs to 14 residues. The V end was cut by 3 bases, the J end by 2 bases, with 10 bases between. Whoever was chosen for sequencing had shown CD8+CD57+ cell expansion by flow cytometry. The template for TCR beta VDJ and CDR3 sequence profiling was genomic DNA. MiXCR, applied by TCRdb to the reads, yields one record per CDR3 protein. The table lists hundreds of thousands of distinct CDR3 sequences, under 40% of them singletons. The table lists this clonotype with a count of one.

Material for sequencing was sorted CD4+, CD8+, or CD8+CD57+ T cells (not recorded which) from PBMCs. V usage is TRBV7-4 and J usage is TRBJ1-1; the D is unclear. The sequence was collected from a human donor with aplastic anemia. CDR3 sequence reads: CASSLSGLNTEAFF. The CDR3 DNA reads TGTGCCAGCAGCTTGTCAGGATTAAACACTGAAGCTTTCTTT.